This record covers a single T cell receptor beta chain. The sample originates from a study of blood T cell repertoires in COVID-19. Study details: From T cells, B-cell-depleted T cells, or PBMCs came the material, which was cDNA or gDNA.

Source study methods: For nucleated cells, counts were estimated from reference gene primer amplification. Sequencing used immunoSEQ multiplex PCR; TCRdb keeps in-frame clones, though not all of them. The DNA was the basis for D and trimming; V, J and clone size are from that table. The sample yields about 180,000 clones, 70% to 90% seen once. V was shortened by 4 bases and J by 6 bases, with 6 bases between the two germline ends. The length of the CDR3 is 12 residues. CDR1 and CDR2 (germline): LNHDA, SQIVND (reference sequence). This clonotype was sampled from a woman in her fifties or sixties with COVID-19, enrolled during active disease. The chain is built from TRBV19 and TRBJ2-2; D is unresolved. Sequencing used peripheral blood. CDR3 sequence reads: CASSTGAGELFF. CDR3 sequence (DNA): TGTGCCAGTAGTACCGGAGCCGGGGAGCTGTTTTTT.